This entry features one T cell receptor (beta chain) sequence. The read comes to an end 3 residues before the CDR3 does, leaving the germline J gene to fill in the end. All participants had a single incident cervical HPV16 infection, and prevalent HPV16 infections were excluded. The sample comes from a study of T cells in women clearing cervical HPV infection. Study-wide context: Control women cleared a single incident HPV16 infection within 12 months. Controls gave blood once infection was undetectable; cases at lesion identification. HLA type could not be excluded as a confounder.

Trimming stripped 6 bases from V and 0 bases from J, with 12 bases between. Germline loops: CDR1 SNHLY, CDR2 FYNNEI. The CDR3 has 15 residues. Sequencing used immunoSEQ multiplex PCR; TCRdb keeps in-frame clones, though not all of them. This sample's table reports about 46,000 clones. The rearrangement links TRBV2 to TRBJ2-1, with D uncertain. This TCR derives from a woman between 18 and 75 years old with a cervical HPV16 infection that either progressed to CIN3+ or cleared (not recorded which). Sequencing used blood buffy coat. Incomplete CDR3 DNA: TGTGCCAGCAGCGCCGACTTGGGCTCCTACAATGAG. This encodes CASSADLGSYNE. In full, the CDR3 reads CASSADLGSYNEQFF.